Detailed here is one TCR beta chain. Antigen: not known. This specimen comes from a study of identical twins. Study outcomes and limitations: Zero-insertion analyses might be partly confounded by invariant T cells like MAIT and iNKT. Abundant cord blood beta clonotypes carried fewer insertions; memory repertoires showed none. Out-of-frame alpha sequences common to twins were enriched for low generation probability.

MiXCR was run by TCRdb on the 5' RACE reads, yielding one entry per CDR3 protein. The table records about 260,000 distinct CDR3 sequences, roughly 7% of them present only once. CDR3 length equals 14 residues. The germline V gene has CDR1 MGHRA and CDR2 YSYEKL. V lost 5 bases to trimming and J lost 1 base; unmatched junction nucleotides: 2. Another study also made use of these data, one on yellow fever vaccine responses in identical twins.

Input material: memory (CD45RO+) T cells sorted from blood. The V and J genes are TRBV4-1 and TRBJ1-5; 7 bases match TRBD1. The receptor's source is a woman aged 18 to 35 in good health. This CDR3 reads CASSRQGSNQPQHF. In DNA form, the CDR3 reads TGCGCCAGCAGCAGACAGGGCAGCAATCAGCCCCAGCATTTT.